This T cell receptor (beta chain) stems from a study of a mutant IDH1 vaccine in newly diagnosed glioma. Per germline, CDR1 KGHSH and CDR2 LQKENI. V trimming: 3 bases; J trimming: 0 bases; junction bases outside the gene matches: 7. The CDR3 is 16 amino acids. As for this clone: Its target is not known.

Described time point: week 23, last vaccination. The investigators gave 300 ug of mutant IDH1 20-mer peptide in each vaccine dose, together with topical imiquimod. Clones were read by immunoSEQ multiplex PCR, and TCRdb kept only the in-frame ones, dropping some. The profile covers tens of thousands of clones, with around 74% appearing a single time and more than 4.5% taken by the ten largest. The starting material was PBMCs, obtained from a glioma patient whose treatment included an IDH1 peptide vaccine. This clonotype was sampled from a man aged 50-59 years with glioma. This chain links TRBV18 with TRBJ1-2; 7 nucleotides agree with TRBD1. This CDR3 reads CASSPVRDSSNYGYTF. The CDR3 region has the DNA TGTGCCAGCTCACCTGTTCGGGACAGCTCTAACTATGGCTACACCTTC.